Listed below are T cell receptor beta chains from one sample, sequenced in a study. TCRdb re-derived calls from the 5' RACE reads in MiXCR, one entry per CDR3 protein. In the table there are tens of thousands of distinct CDR3 sequences, 25% to 35% of which are singletons. The sequenced sample was naive CD4+ T cells sorted from blood. These receptors were taken from a female donor with breast cancer. The CDR3 runs from the conserved cysteine through the conserved F or W. A D gene is named only where the DNA matches it firmly. Not every row has a clone size; where given, it reads once, few, many or a size class.

abundance,d_gene,j_gene,v_gene,CDR3aa,CDR3nt
.,.,TRBJ2-1,TRBV7-8,CASSVDYAPGQFF,TGTGCCAGCAGCGTAGACTACGCCCCTGGGCAGTTCTTC
many,TRBD1,TRBJ2-3,TRBV20-1,CSARDPDRGNADTQYF,TGCAGTGCTAGAGATCCGGACAGGGGGAATGCAGATACGCAGTATTTT
few,TRBD2,TRBJ2-1,TRBV6-5,CASSYTGLAYNEQFF,TGTGCCAGCAGTTACACGGGACTAGCGTACAATGAGCAGTTCTTC
.,TRBD1,TRBJ1-1,TRBV7-2,CASSTRDRDKAFF,TGTGCCAGCAGCACCAGGGACAGGGACAAAGCTTTCTTT
.,TRBD2,TRBJ2-7,TRBV28,CASGTSGDQQYF,TGTGCCAGCGGGACTAGCGGGGACCAGCAGTACTTC
.,.,TRBJ2-1,TRBV6-2/TRBV6-3,CASITGGGSDEQFF,TGTGCCAGCATCACGGGGGGCGGGAGCGATGAGCAGTTCTTC
few,TRBD2,TRBJ2-1,TRBV6-1,CASALAGGRNEQFF,TGTGCCAGCGCACTAGCGGGGGGGCGGAATGAGCAGTTCTTC
.,.,TRBJ1-1,TRBV12-3/TRBV12-4,CASITGNLGEAFF,TGTGCCAGCATTACCGGGAATCTAGGTGAAGCTTTCTTT
few,TRBD1,TRBJ2-7,TRBV25-1,CASRGQTYEQYF,TGTGCCAGCAGGGGACAGACCTACGAGCAGTACTTC
.,.,TRBJ1-2,TRBV7-9,CASSLSDPGDYGYTF,TGTGCCAGCAGCTTATCGGATCCAGGCGACTATGGCTACACCTTC
.,.,TRBJ2-3,TRBV28,CASSPSSWGTDTQYF,TGTGCCAGCAGCCCATCCAGCTGGGGCACAGATACGCAGTATTTT
.,.,TRBJ2-1,TRBV5-6,CASSWGLQHRGYNEQFF,TGTGCCAGCAGCTGGGGACTTCAGCACAGGGGATACAATGAGCAGTTCTTC
once,TRBD2,TRBJ2-7,TRBV15,CATGRDLAGGRYEQYF,TGTGCCACCGGCAGAGATCTGGCGGGGGGTAGATACGAGCAGTACTTC
few,TRBD1,TRBJ1-1,TRBV7-8,CASSLIGGWGAFF,TGTGCCAGCAGCTTAATAGGGGGCTGGGGAGCTTTCTTT
.,.,TRBJ2-7,TRBV28,CASGRGTSYEQYF,TGTGCCAGCGGAAGGGGGACCTCCTACGAGCAGTACTTC
few,.,TRBJ2-2,TRBV7-3,CASSLFAGANTGELFF,TGTGCCAGCAGCTTATTCGCAGGAGCAAACACCGGGGAGCTGTTTTTT
.,.,TRBJ1-1,TRBV29-1,CSVEDKVGGAFF,TGCAGCGTTGAAGATAAGGTGGGGGGGGCTTTCTTT
few,TRBD2,TRBJ2-7,TRBV6-5,CASSYTLPREGREQYF,TGTGCCAGCAGTTACACTCTACCGCGGGAGGGCCGGGAGCAGTACTTC
.,TRBD1,TRBJ1-1,TRBV7-9,CASSLVGQGANTEAFF,TGTGCCAGCAGCTTAGTGGGACAGGGGGCGAACACTGAAGCTTTCTTT
.,.,TRBJ1-3,TRBV20-1,CGARDISGNTIYF,TGCGGTGCTAGGGACATCTCTGGAAACACCATATATTTT
.,.,TRBJ1-1,TRBV7-9,CASSLRGRGNTEAFF,TGTGCCAGCAGCTTGAGGGGGAGAGGAAACACTGAAGCTTTCTTT
few,.,TRBJ1-1,TRBV6-5,CASTNAPAIVGSLAFF,TGTGCCAGCACCAATGCACCCGCGATTGTAGGGTCACTGGCTTTCTTT
.,.,TRBJ1-3,TRBV12-3/TRBV12-4,CASSGSSGNTIYF,TGTGCCAGCAGTGGGTCCTCTGGAAACACCATATATTTT